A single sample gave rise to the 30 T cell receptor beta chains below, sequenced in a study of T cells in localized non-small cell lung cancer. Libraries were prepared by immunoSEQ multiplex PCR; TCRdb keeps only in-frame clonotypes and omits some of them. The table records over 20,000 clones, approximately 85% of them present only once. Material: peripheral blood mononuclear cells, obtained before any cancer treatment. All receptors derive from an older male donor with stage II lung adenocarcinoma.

CDR3 nucleotides: TGTGCCAGCAGACTGATCCTGGGCTATGGTGAAGCTTTCTTT. Translated, it gives CASRLILGYGEAFF. The rearrangement links TRBV5-8 to TRBJ1-1; no definite D call. Trimming pared 5 bases from V and 7 bases from J, leaving 18 bases between. Germline V gene lookup returns CDR1 SGHTS and CDR2 YDEGEE. This CDR3 is 14 amino acids long.

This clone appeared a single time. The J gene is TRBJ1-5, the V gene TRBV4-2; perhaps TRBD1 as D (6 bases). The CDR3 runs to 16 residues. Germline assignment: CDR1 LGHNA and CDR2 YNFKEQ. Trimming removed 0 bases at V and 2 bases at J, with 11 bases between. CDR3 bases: TGTGCCAGCAGCCAAGATAGTGCAGGGGGCAATCAGCCCCAGCATTTT. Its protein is CASSQDSAGGNQPQHF.

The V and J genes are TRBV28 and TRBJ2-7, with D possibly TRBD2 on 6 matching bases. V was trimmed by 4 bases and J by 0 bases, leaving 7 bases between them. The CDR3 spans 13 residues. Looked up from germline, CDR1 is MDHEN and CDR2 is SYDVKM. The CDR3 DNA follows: TGTGCCAGCAGTTACGGGAGCTCCTACGAGCAGTACTTC. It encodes CASSYGSSYEQYF.

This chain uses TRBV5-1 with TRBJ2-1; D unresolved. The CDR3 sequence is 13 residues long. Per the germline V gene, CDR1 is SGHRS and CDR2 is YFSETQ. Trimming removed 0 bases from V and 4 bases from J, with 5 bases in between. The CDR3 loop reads CASSLGEYNEQFF. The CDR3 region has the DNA TGCGCCAGCAGCTTGGGGGAATACAATGAGCAGTTCTTC.

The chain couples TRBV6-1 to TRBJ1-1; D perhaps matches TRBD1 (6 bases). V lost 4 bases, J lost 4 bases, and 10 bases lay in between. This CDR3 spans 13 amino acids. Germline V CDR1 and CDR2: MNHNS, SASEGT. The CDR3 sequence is CASSVEGGTEAFF. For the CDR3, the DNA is TGTGCCAGCAGTGTAGAAGGGGGCACTGAAGCTTTCTTT.

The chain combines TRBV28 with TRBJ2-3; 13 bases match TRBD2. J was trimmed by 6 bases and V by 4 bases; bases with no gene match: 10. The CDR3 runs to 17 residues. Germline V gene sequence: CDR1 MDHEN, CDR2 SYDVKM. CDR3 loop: CASSSPSELAGGDTQYF. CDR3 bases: TGTGCCAGCAGTTCCCCATCCGAACTAGCGGGAGGGGATACGCAGTATTTT.

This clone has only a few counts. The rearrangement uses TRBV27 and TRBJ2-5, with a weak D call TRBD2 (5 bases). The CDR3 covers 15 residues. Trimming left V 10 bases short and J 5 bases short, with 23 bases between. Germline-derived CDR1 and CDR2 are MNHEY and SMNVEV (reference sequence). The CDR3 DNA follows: TGTGCCACCCGAACCGGGGATCGTCTCATGGAGACCCAGTACTTC. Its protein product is CATRTGDRLMETQYF.

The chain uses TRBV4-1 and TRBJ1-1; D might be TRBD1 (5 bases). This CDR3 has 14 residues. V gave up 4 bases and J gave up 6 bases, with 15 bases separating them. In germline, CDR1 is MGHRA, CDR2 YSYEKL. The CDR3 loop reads CASSRGTGVAEAFF. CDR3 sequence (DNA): TGCGCCAGCAGCCGGGGGACGGGGGTGGCTGAAGCTTTCTTT.

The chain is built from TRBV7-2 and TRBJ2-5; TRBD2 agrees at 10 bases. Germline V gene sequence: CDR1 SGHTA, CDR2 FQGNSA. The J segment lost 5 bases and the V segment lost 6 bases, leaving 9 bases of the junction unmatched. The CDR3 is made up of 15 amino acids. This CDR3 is CASSGTSARRETQYF. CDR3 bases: TGTGCCAGCAGTGGGACTAGCGCGAGGAGGGAGACCCAGTACTTC.

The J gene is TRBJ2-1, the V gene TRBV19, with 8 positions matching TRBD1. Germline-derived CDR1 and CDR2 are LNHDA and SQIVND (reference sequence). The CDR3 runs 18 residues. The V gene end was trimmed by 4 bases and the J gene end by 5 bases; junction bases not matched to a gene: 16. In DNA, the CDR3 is TGTGCCAGTAGTAGGACAGGGACTTTAAGCGGAACCCACAATGAGCAGTTCTTC. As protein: CASSRTGTLSGTHNEQFF.

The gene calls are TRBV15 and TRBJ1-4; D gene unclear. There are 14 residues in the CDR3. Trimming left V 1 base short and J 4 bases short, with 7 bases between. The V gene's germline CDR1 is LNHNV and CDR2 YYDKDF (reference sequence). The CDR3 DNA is TGTGCCACCAGCAGAGTCAGGATTAATGAAAAACTGTTTTTT. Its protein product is CATSRVRINEKLFF.

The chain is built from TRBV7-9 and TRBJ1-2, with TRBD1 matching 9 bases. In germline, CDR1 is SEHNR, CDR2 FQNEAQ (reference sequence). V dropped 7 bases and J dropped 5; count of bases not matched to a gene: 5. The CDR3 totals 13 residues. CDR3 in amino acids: CASIGTGRYGYTF. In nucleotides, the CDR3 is TGTGCCAGCATCGGGACAGGGCGTTATGGCTACACCTTC.

The CDR3 coding sequence is TGTGCCAGCAGCTTAGTTGTAGGGCGCGGCAATGAGCAGTTCTTC. Translating it yields CASSLVVGRGNEQFF. This chain uses TRBV7-2 with TRBJ2-1; the D is unclear. Trimming shortened V by 1 base and J by 6 bases, and 13 bases separated the two germline ends. Germline CDR1 SGHTA, CDR2 FQGNSA. The CDR3 runs to 15 residues.

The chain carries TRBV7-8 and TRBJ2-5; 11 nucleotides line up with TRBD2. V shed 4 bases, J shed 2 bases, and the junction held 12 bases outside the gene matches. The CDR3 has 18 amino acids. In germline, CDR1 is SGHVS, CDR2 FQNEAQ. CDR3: CASSSTRLAGSGQETQYF. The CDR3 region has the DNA TGTGCCAGCAGCTCCACGCGACTAGCGGGATCGGGGCAAGAGACCCAGTACTTC.

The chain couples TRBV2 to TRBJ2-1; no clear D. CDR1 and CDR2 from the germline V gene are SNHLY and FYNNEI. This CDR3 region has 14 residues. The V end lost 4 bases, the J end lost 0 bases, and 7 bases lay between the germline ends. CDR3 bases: TGTGCCAGCAGTGCAGCCTACTCCTACAATGAGCAGTTCTTC. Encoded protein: CASSAAYSYNEQFF.

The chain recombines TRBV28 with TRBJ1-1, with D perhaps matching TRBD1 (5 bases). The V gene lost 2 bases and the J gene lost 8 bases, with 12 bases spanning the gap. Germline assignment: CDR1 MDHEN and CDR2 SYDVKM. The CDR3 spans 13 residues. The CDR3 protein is CASSLPDMQEAFF. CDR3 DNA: TGTGCCAGCAGTTTACCGGACATGCAGGAAGCTTTCTTT.

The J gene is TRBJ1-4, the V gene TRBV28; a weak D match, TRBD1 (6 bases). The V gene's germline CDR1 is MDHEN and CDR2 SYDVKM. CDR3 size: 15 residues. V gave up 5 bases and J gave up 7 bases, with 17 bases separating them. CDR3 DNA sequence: TGTGCCAGCAGTCCCCGGACGGGGGCAAGTGAAAAACTGTTTTTT. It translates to CASSPRTGASEKLFF.

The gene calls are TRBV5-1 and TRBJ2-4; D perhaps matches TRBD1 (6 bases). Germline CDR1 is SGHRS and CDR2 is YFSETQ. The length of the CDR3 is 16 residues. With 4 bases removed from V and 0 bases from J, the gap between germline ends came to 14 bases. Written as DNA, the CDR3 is TGCGCCAGCAGCCCCGCCGGACAGCTAGCCAAAAACATTCAGTACTTC. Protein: CASSPAGQLAKNIQYF. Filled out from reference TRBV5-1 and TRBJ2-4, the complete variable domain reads KAGVTQTPRYLIKTRGQQVTLSCSPISGHRSVSWYQQTPGQGLQFLFEYFSETQRNKGNFPGRFSGRQFSNSRSEMNVSTLELGDSALYLCASSPAGQLAKNIQYFGAGTRLSVL.

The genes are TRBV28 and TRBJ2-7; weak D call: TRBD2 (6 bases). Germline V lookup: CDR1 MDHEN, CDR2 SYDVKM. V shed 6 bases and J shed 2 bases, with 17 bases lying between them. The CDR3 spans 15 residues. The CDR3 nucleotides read TGTGCCAGCAGCGCCCGCGGGGCTGGGGCCTACGAGCAGTACTTC. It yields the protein CASSARGAGAYEQYF.

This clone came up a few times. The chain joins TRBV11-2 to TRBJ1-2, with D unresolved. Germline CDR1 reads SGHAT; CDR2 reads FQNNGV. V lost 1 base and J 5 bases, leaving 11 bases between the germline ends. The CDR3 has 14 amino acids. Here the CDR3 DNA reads TGTGCCAGCAGCTTAGTATCCCCAGTGTATGGCTACACCTTC. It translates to CASSLVSPVYGYTF. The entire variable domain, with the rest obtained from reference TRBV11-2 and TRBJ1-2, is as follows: EAGVAQSPRYKIIEKRQSVAFWCNPISGHATLYWYQQILGQGPKLLIQFQNNGVVDDSQLPKDRFSAERLKGVDSTLKIQPAKLEDSAVYLCASSLVSPVYGYTFGSGTRLTVV.

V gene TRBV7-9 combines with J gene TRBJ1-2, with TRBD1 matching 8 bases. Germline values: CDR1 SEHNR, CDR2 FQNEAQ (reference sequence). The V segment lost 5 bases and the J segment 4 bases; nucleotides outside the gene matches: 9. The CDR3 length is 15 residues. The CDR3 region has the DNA TGTGCCAGCAGCCGGGAGGACAGGGCAATCTATGGCTACACCTTC. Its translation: CASSREDRAIYGYTF.

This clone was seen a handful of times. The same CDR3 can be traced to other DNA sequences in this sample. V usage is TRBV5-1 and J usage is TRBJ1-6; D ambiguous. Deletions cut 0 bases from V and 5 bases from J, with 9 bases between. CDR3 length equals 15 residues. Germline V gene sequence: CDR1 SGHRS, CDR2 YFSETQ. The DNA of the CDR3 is TGCGCCAGCAGCTTGGATCTGGCGGATAATTCACCCCTCCACTTT. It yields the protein CASSLDLADNSPLHF.

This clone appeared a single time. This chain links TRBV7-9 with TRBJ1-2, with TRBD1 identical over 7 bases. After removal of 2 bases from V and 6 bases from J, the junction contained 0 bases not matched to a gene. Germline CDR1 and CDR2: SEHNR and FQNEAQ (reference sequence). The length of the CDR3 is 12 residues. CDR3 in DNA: TGTGCCAGCAGCTTAACAGGGGATGGCTACACCTTC. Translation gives CASSLTGDGYTF.

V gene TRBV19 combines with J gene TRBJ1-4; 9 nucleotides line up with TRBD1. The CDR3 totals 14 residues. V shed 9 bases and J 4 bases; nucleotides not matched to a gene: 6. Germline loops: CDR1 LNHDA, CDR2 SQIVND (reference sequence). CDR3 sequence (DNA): TGTGCCAGCAAGGACAGGGGCCTTAATGAAAAACTGTTTTTT. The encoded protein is CASKDRGLNEKLFF.

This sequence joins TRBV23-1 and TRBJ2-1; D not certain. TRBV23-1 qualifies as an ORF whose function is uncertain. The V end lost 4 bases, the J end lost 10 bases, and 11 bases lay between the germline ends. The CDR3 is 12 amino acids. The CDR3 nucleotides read TGCGCCAGCAGTCCCCGACGATTGGAGCAGTTCTTC. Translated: CASSPRRLEQFF.

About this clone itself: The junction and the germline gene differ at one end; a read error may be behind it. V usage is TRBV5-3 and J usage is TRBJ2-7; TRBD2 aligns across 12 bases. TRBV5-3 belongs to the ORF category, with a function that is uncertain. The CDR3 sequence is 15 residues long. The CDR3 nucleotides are TGCGCCAGCAGCTCACTAGCGGGAGGCTCCTACGAGCAGTACTTC. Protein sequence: CASSSLAGGSYEQYF.

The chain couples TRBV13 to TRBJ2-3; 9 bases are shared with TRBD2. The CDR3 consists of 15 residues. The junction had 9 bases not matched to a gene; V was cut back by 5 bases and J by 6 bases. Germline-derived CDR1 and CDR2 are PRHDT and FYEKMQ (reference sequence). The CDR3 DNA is TGTGCCAGCAGCCAACTAGCGGGTAGCTCCGATACGCAGTATTTT. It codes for CASSQLAGSSDTQYF.

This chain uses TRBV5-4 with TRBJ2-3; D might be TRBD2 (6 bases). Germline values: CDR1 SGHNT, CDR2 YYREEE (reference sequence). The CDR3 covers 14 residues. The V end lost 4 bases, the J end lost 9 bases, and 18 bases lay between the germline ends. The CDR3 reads CASSVGAGAQTQYF. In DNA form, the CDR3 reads TGTGCCAGCAGCGTTGGAGCGGGTGCACAAACGCAGTATTTT.

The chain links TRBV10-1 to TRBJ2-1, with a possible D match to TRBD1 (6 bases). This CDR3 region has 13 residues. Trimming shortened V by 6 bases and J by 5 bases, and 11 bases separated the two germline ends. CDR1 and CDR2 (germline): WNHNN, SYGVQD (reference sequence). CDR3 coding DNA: TGCGCCAGCAGCCCCGACAGGCACAATGAGCAGTTCTTC. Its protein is CASSPDRHNEQFF.

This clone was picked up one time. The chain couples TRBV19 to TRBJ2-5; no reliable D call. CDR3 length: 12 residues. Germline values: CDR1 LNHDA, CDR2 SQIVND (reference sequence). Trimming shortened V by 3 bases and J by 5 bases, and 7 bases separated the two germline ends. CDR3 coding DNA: TGTGCCAGTAGTATTTCCCCCGAGACCCAGTACTTC. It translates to CASSISPETQYF. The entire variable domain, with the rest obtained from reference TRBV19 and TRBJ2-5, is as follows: DGGITQSPKYLFRKEGQNVTLSCEQNLNHDAMYWYRQDPGQGLRLIYYSQIVNDFQKGDIAEGYSVSREKKESFPLTVTSAQKNPTAFYLCASSISPETQYFGPGTRLLVL.